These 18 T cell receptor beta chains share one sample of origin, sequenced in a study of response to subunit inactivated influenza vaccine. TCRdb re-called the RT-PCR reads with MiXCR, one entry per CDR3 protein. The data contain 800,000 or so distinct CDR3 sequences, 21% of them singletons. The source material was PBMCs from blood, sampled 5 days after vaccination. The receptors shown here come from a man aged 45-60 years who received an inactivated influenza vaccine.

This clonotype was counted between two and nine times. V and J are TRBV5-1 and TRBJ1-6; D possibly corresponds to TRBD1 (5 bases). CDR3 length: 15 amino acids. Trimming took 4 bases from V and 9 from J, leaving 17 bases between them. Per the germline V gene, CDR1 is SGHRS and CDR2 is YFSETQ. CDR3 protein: CASSPGQGGGSPLHF. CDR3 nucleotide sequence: TGCGCCAGCAGCCCTGGTCAGGGCGGGGGTTCACCCCTCCACTTT.

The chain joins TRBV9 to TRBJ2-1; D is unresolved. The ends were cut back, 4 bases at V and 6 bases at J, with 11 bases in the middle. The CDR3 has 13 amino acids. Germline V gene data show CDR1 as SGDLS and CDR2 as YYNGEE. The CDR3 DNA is TGTGCCAGCAGCCCAATTGGGTCCAATGAGCAGTTCTTC. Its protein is CASSPIGSNEQFF.

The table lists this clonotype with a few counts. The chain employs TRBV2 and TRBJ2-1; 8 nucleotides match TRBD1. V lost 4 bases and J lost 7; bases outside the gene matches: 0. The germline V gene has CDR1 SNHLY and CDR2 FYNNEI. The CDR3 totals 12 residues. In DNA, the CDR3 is TGTGCCAGCAGTGGACAGGGGAATGAGCAGTTCTTC. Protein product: CASSGQGNEQFF.

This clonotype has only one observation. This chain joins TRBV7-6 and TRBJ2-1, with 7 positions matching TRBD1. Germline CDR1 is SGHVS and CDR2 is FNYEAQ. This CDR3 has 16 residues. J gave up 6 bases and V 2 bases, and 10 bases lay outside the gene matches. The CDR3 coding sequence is TGTGCCAGCAGCTTAATCACAGGGGCCCCGACCAATGAGCAGTTCTTC. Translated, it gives CASSLITGAPTNEQFF.

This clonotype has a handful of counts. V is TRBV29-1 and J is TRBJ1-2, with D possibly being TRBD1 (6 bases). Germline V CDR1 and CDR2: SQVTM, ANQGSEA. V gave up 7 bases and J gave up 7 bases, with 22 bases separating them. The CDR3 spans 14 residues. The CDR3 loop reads CSATGGHLPSGYTF. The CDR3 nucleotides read TGCAGCGCGACCGGGGGACATCTTCCATCTGGCTACACCTTC. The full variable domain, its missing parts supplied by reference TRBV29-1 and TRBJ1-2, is SAVISQKPSRDICQRGTSLTIQCQVDSQVTMMFWYRQQPGQSLTLIATANQGSEATYESGFVIDKFPISRPNLTFSTLTVSNMSPEDSSIYLCSATGGHLPSGYTFGSGTRLTVV.

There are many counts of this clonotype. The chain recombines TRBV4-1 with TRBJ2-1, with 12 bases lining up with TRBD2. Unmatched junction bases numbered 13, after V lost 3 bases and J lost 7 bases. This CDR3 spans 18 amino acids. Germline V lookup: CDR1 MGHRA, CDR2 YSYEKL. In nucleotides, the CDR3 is TGCGCCAGCAGCCAGATAAGGGTCTGGACTAGCGGGGCTAATGAGCAGTTCTTC. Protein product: CASSQIRVWTSGANEQFF.

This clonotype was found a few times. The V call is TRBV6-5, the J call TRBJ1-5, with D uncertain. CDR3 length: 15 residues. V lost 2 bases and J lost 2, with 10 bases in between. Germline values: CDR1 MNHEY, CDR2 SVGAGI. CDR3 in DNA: TGTGCCAGCAGTTACGGGGTCGGGGGCAATCAGCCCCAGCATTTT. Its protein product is CASSYGVGGNQPQHF.

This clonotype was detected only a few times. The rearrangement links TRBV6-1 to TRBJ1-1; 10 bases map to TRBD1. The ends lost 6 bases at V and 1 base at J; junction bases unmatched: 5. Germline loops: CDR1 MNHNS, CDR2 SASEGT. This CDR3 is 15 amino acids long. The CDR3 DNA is TGTGCCAGCAGGACAGGGGGCGTGAAGAACACTGAAGCTTTCTTT. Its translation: CASRTGGVKNTEAFF.

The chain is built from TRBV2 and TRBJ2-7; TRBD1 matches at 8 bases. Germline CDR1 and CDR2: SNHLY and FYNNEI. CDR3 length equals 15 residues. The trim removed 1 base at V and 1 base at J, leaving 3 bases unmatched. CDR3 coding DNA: TGTGCCAGCAGTGAAGTGGGGACAGGTTCCTACGAGCAGTACTTC. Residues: CASSEVGTGSYEQYF.

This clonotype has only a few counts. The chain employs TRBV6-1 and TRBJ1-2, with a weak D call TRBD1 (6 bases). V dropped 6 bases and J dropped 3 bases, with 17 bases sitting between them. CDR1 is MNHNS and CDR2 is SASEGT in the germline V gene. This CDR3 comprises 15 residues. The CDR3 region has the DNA TGTGCCAGCAGCCGGACCGGGACACGAGACTATGGCTACACCTTC. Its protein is CASSRTGTRDYGYTF.

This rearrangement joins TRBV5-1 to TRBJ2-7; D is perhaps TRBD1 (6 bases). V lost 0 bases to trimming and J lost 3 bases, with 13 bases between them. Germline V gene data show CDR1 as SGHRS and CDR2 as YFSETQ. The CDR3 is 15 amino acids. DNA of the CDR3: TGCGCCAGCAGCTTGGTTGCAGGGGAGAACTACGAGCAGTACTTC. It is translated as CASSLVAGENYEQYF.

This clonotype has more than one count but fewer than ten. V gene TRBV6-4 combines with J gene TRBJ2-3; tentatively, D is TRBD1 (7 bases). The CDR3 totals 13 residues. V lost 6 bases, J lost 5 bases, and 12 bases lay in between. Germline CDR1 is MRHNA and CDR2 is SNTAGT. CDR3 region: CASSRRGQDTQYF. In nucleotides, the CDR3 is TGTGCCAGCAGCCGGAGGGGGCAAGATACGCAGTATTTT.

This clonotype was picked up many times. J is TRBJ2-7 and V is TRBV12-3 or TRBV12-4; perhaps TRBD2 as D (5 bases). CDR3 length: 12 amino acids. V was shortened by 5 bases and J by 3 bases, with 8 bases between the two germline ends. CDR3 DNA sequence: TGTGCCAGCAGTACTGGGAGCTACGAGCAGTACTTC. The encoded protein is CASSTGSYEQYF.

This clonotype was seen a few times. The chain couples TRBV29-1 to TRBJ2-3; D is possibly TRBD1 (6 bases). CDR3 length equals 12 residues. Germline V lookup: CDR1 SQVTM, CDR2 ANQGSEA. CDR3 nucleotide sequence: TGCAGTACAGGGCCCGGCACAGATACGCAGTATTTT. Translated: CSTGPGTDTQYF.

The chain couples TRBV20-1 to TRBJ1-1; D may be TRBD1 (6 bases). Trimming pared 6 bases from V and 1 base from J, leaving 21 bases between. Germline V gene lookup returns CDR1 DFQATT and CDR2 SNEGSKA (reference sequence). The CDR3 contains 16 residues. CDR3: CSAERAGALPNTEAFF. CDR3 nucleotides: TGCAGTGCCGAGAGGGCAGGGGCCCTTCCGAACACTGAAGCTTTCTTT.

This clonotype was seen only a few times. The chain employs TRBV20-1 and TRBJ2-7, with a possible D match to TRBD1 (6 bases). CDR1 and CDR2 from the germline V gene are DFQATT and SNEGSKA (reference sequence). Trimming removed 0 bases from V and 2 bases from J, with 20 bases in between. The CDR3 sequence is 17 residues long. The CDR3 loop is CSARDPMDRRLAYEQYF. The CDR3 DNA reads TGCAGTGCTAGAGATCCGATGGACAGACGATTAGCCTACGAGCAGTACTTC.

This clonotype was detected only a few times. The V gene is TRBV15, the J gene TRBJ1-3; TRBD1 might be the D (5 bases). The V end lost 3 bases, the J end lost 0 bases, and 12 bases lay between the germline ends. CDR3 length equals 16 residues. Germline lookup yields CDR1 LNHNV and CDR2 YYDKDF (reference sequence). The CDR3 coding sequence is TGTGCCACCAGCAGCGGCAGGGTCGTCTCTGGAAACACCATATATTTT. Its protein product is CATSSGRVVSGNTIYF.

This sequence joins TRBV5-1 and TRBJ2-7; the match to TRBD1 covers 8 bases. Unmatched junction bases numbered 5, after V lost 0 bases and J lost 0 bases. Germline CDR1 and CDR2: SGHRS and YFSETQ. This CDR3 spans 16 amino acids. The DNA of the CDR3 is TGCGCCAGCAGCTTGGGATCAGGGGGCCGCTCCTACGAGCAGTACTTC. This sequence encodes CASSLGSGGRSYEQYF. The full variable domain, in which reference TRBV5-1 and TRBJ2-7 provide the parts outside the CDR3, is KAGVTQTPRYLIKTRGQQVTLSCSPISGHRSVSWYQQTPGQGLQFLFEYFSETQRNKGNFPGRFSGRQFSNSRSEMNVSTLELGDSALYLCASSLGSGGRSYEQYFGPGTRLTVT.